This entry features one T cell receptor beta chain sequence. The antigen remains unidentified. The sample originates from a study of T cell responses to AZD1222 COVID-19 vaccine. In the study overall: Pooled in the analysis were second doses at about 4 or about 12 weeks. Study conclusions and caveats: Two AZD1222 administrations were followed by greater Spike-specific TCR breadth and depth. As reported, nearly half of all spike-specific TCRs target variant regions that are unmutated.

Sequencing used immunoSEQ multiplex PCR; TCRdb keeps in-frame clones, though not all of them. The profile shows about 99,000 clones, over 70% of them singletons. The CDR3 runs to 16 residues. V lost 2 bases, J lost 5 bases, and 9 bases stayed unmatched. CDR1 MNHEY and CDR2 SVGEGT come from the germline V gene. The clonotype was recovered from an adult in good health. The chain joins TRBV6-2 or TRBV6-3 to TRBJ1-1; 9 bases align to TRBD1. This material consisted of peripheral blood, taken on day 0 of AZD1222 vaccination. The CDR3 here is CASSYGTGKGKTEAFF. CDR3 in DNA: TGTGCCAGCAGTTACGGGACAGGGAAAGGAAAGACTGAAGCTTTCTTT.